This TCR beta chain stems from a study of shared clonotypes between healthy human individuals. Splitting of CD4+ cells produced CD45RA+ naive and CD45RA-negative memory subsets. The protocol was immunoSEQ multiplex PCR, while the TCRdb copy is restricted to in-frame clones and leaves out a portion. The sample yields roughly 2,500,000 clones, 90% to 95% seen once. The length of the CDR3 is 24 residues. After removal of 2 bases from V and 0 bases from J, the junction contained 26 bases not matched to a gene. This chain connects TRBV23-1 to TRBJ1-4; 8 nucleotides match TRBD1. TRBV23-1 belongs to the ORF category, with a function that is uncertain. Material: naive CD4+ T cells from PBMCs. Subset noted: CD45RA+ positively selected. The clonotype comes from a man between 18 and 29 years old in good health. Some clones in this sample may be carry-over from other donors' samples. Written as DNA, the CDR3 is TGCGCCAGCAGTCAAATCAATGACAGGGGCCCAAAGTCGGTGTTGTCTGCAACTAATGAAAAACTGTTTTTT. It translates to CASSQINDRGPKSVLSATNEKLFF.